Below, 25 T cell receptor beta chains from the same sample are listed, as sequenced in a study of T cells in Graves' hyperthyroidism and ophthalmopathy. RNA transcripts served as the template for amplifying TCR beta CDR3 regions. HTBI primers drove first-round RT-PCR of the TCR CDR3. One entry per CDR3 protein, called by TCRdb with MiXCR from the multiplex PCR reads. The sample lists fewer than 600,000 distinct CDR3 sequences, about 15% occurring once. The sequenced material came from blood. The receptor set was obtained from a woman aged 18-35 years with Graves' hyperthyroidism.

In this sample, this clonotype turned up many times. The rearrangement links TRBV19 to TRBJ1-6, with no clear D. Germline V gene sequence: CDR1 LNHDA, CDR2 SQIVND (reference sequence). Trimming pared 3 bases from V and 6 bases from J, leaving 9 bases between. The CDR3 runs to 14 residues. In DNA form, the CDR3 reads TGTGCCAGTAGTATGGGCACGCTTAATTCACCCCTCCACTTT. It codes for CASSMGTLNSPLHF.

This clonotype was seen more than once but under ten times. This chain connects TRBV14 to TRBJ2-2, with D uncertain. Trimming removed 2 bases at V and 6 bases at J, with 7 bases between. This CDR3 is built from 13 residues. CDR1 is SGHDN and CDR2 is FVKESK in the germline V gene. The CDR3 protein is CASSQQMAGELFF. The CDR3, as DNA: TGTGCCAGCAGCCAACAGATGGCCGGGGAGCTGTTTTTT.

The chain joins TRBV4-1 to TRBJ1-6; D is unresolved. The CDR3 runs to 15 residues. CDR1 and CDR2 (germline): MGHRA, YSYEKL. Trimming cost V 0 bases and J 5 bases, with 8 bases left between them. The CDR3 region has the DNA TGCGCCAGCAGCCAAGAAAAGGTCAATAATTCACCCCTCCACTTT. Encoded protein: CASSQEKVNNSPLHF.

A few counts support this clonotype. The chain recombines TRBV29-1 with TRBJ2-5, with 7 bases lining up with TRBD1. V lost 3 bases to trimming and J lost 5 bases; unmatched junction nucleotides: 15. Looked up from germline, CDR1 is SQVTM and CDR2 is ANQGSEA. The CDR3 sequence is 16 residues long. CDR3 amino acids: CSVEDDRQGMRETQYF. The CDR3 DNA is TGCAGCGTTGAGGACGACAGACAGGGAATGAGGGAGACCCAGTACTTC. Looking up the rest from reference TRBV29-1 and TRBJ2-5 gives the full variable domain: SAVISQKPSRDICQRGTSLTIQCQVDSQVTMMFWYRQQPGQSLTLIATANQGSEATYESGFVIDKFPISRPNLTFSTLTVSNMSPEDSSIYLCSVEDDRQGMRETQYFGPGTRLLVL.

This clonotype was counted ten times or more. The CDR3 nucleotides read TGTGCCAGCAGCTTACAACAGAACACTGAAGCTTTCTTT. It encodes CASSLQQNTEAFF. This chain connects TRBV11-2 to TRBJ1-1, with no clear D. The V end lost 2 bases, the J end lost 1 base, and 5 bases lay between the germline ends. The CDR3 length is 13 residues. CDR1 is SGHAT and CDR2 is FQNNGV in the germline V gene.

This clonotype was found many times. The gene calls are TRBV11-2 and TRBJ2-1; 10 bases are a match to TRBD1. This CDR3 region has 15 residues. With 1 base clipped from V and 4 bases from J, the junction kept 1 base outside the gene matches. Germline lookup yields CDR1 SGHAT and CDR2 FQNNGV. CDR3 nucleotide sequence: TGTGCCAGCAGCTTAGTGGGACAGGGGTACAATGAGCAGTTCTTC. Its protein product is CASSLVGQGYNEQFF.

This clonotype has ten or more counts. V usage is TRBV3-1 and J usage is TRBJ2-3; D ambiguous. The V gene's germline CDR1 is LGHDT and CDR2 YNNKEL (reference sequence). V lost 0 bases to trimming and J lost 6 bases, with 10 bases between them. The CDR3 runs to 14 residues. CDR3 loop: CASSQDGRPDTQYF. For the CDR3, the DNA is TGTGCCAGCAGCCAAGATGGTCGGCCCGATACGCAGTATTTT.

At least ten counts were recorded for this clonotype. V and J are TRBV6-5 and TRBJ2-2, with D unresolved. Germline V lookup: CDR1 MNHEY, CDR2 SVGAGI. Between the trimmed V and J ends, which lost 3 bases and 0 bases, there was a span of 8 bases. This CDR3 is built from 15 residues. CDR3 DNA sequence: TGTGCCAGCAGTTATGAAAACCCGAACACCGGGGAGCTGTTTTTT. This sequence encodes CASSYENPNTGELFF.

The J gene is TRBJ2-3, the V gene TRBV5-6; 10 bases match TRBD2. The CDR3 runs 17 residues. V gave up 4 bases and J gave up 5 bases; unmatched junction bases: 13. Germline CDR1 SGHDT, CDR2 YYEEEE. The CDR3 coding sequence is TGTGCCAGCAGCCGTTGGGGGGCTAGCGGGAGACAAGATACGCAGTATTTT. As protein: CASSRWGASGRQDTQYF.

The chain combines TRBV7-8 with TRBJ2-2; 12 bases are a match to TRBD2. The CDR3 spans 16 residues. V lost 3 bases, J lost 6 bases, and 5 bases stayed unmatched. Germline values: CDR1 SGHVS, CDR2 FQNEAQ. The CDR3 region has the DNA TGTGCCAGCAGCTTTTCGACTAGCGGGAGTTCCGGGGAGCTGTTTTTT. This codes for CASSFSTSGSSGELFF.

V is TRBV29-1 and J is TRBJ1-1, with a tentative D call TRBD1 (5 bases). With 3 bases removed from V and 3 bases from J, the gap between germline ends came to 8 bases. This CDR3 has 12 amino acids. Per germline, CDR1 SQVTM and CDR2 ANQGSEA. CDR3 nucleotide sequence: TGCAGCGTTGAGTGGGGGGACACTGAAGCTTTCTTT. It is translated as CSVEWGDTEAFF.

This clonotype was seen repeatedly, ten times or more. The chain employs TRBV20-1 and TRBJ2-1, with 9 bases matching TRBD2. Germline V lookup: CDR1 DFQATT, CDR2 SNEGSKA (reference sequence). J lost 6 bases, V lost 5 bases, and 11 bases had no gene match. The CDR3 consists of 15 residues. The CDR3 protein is CSAEGREGVRNEQFF. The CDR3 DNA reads TGCAGTGCTGAGGGGCGGGAGGGGGTTCGCAATGAGCAGTTCTTC.

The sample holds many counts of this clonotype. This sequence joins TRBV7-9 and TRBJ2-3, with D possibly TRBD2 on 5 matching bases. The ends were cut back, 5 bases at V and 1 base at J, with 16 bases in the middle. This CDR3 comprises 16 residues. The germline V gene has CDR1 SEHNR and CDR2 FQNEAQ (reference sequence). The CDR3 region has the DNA TGTGCCAGCAGCCCCGAACGGACTCCCCGCACAGATACGCAGTATTTT. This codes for CASSPERTPRTDTQYF.

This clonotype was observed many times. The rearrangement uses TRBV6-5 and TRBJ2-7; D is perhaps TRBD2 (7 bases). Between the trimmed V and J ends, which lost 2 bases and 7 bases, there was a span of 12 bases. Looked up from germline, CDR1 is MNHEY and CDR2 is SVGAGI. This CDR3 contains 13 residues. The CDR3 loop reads CASSYGRGEEQYF. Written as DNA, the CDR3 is TGTGCCAGCAGTTACGGGAGGGGGGAGGAGCAGTACTTC.

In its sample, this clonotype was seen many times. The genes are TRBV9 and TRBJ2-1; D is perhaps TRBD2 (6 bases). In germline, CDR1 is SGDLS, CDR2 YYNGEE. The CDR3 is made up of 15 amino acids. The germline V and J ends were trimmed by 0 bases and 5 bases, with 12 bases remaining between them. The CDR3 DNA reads TGTGCCAGCAGCGTAGGCCCAGGAGGGGACAATGAGCAGTTCTTC. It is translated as CASSVGPGGDNEQFF.

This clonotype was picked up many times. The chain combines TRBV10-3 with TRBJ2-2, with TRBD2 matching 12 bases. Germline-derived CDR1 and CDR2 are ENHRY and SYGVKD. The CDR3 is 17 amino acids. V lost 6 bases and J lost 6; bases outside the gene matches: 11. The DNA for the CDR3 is TGTGCCATCAGCGTCGGTCTAGCGGGAGGGCCCGCCGGGGAGCTGTTTTTT. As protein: CAISVGLAGGPAGELFF.

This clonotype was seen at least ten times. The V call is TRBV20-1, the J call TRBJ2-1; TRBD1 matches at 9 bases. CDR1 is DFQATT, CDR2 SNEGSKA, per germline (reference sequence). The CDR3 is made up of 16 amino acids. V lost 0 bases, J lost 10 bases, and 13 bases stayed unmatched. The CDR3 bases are TGCAGTGCTAGAGATACCGGGACAGGGACTGTAAGGGAGCAGTTCTTC. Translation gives CSARDTGTGTVREQFF.

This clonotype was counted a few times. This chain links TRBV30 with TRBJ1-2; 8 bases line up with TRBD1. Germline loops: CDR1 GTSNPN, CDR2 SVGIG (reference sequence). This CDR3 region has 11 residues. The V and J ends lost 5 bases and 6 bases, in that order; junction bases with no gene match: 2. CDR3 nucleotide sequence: TGTGCCTGGCGGACAGGGCATGGCTACACCTTC. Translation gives CAWRTGHGYTF.

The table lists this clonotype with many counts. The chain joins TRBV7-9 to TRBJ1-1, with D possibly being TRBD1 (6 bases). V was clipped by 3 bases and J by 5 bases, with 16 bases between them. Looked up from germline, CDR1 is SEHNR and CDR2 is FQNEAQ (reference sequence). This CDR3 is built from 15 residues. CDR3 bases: TGTGCCAGCAGCTTTAGTTCCAGGGGACGGACTGAAGCTTTCTTT. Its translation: CASSFSSRGRTEAFF.

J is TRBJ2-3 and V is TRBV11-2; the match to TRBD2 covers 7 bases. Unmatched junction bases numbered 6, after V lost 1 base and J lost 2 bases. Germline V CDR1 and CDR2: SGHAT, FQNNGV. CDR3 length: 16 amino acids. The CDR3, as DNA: TGTGCCAGCAGCTTAGTGGGGGGGAGGTTCACAGATACGCAGTATTTT. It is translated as CASSLVGGRFTDTQYF.

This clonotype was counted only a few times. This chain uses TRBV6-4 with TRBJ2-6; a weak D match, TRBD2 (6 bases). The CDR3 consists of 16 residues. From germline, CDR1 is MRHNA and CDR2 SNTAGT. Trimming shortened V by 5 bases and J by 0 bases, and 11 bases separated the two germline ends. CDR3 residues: CASSTGLLSGANVLTF. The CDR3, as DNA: TGTGCCAGCAGTACGGGACTCCTCTCTGGGGCCAACGTCCTGACTTTC.

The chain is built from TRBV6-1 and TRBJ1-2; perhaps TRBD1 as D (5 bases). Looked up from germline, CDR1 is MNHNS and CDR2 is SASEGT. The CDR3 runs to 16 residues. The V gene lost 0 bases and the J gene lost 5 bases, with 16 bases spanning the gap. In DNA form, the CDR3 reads TGTGCCAGCAGTGAAGCGTTTCGGGGCCCCCAATATGGCTACACCTTC. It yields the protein CASSEAFRGPQYGYTF.

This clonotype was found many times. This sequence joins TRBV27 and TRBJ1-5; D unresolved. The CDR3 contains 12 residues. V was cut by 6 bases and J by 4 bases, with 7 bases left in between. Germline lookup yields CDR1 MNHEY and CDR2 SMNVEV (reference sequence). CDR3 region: CASRTQNQPQHF. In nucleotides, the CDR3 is TGTGCCAGCAGGACACAAAATCAGCCCCAGCATTTT.

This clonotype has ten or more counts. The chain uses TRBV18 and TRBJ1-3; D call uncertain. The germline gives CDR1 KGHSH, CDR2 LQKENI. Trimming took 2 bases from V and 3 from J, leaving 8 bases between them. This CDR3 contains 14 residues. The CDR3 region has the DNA TGTGCCAGCTCACCAGGGAGGAGTGGAAACACCATATATTTT. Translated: CASSPGRSGNTIYF.

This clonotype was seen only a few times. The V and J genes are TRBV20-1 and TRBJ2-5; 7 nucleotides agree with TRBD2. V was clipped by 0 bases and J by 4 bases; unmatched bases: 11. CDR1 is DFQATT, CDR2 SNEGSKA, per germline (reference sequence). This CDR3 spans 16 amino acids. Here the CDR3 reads CSARDWEGPSPETQYF. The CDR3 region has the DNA TGCAGTGCTAGAGATTGGGAGGGACCGAGCCCAGAGACCCAGTACTTC.